Listed below are T cell receptor beta chains from one sample, sequenced in a study of T-cell memory formation after mild COVID-19. TCRdb re-called the 5' RACE reads through MiXCR, storing one row per CDR3 protein. Of around 150,000 distinct CDR3 sequences detected, approximately 10% appear once; the ten largest clones hold roughly 3.8%. What was sequenced was PBMCs or a T cell subset sorted from them (not recorded which). Source of these receptors: a man younger than 35 who had mild COVID-19 (a few samples of this study predate the infection). Cell type and time point are not known. Each CDR3 is given with its conserved first and last residue. A D gene is named only where the DNA matches it firmly. Expanded clones get a size class; other rows say once, few or many, or leave the size out.

cdr3_length | j_call | clone_size | d_call | v_call | cdr3_nt | cdr3_aa
16 | TRBJ1-2 | few | - | TRBV7-2 | TGTGCCAGCAGCTTACGGACCCGGGGCGGCGACTATGGCTACACCTTC | CASSLRTRGGDYGYTF
16 | TRBJ2-1 | few | - | TRBV7-2 | TGTGCCAGCACCCCCAGGTCACTAGCCTCCTACAATGAGCAGTTCTTC | CASTPRSLASYNEQFF
15 | TRBJ2-1 | few | - | TRBV21-1 | TGTGCCAGCATTATACCGGGACCCAGCTACAATGAGCAGTTCTTC | CASIIPGPSYNEQFF
14 | TRBJ2-7 | - | TRBD1 | TRBV2 | TGTGCCAGCAGTGAGGGGACAGTAGCCTACGAGCAGTACTTC | CASSEGTVAYEQYF
14 | TRBJ2-7 | - | - | TRBV7-6 | TGTGCCAGCAGCTCCTGGGGGCAGTACTACGAGCAGTACTTC | CASSSWGQYYEQYF
15 | TRBJ1-2 | few | - | TRBV6-5 | TGTGCCAGCAGGAAAACGGCCGGGGTCGGCTATGGCTACACCTTC | CASRKTAGVGYGYTF
15 | TRBJ2-7 | - | TRBD1 | TRBV7-8 | TGTGCCAGCAGCAGGGACAGGGTGTCCTCCTACGAGCAGTACTTC | CASSRDRVSSYEQYF
16 | TRBJ2-1 | many | - | TRBV5-1 | TGCGCCAGCAGCTTGGCCTCCAGGGGGGTATACAATGAGCAGTTCTTC | CASSLASRGVYNEQFF
16 | TRBJ2-2 | - | - | TRBV7-9 | TGTGCCAGGGAACCCCGAGGGCAACTAAACACCGGGGAGCTGTTTTTT | CAREPRGQLNTGELFF
16 | TRBJ2-5 | - | TRBD2 | TRBV6-5 | TGTGCCAGCAGTTACCGGAGCTGGTCCGGGAGGGAGACCCAGTACTTC | CASSYRSWSGRETQYF
15 | TRBJ2-6 | many | - | TRBV7-9 | TGTGCCAGCAGCAAACAGGGCGGGGGGGCCAACGTCCTGACTTTC | CASSKQGGGANVLTF